Below, 30 T cell receptor beta chains from the same sample are listed, as sequenced in a study of cytomegalovirus exposure and HLA in healthy donors. PCR used 60 Vbeta primers and 13 Jbeta primers. Some clones are missing from TCRdb's copy, which holds only in-frame ones; the method was immunoSEQ multiplex PCR. Recorded for this sample: 150,000 to 250,000 clones. What was sequenced was PBMCs. The receptor source for this set is a boy aged 10-17 years in good health and CMV-seronegative.

V is TRBV30 and J is TRBJ2-1; 7 nucleotides align to TRBD1. V lost 3 bases, J lost 3 bases, and 11 bases stayed unmatched. This CDR3 is built from 16 residues. Per the germline V gene, CDR1 is GTSNPN and CDR2 is SVGIG (reference sequence). CDR3 bases: TGTGCCTGGAGGGCCGGGACAGCAACATTCTACAATGAGCAGTTCTTC. Translation: CAWRAGTATFYNEQFF.

This chain connects TRBV9 to TRBJ2-1; 11 bases agree with TRBD2. Germline CDR1 SGDLS, CDR2 YYNGEE. V lost 2 bases, J lost 6 bases, and 4 bases stayed unmatched. The CDR3 loop spans 15 amino acids. The CDR3 nucleotides read TGTGCCAGCAGCGTGACTAGCGGGGTCGCCAATGAGCAGTTCTTC. Translation: CASSVTSGVANEQFF.

The chain joins TRBV6-1 to TRBJ1-1, with TRBD1 matching 8 bases. Germline-derived CDR1 and CDR2 are MNHNS and SASEGT. CDR3 length equals 15 residues. V was clipped by 0 bases and J by 1 base; unmatched bases: 1. The CDR3 is CASSEAGTGNTEAFF. The DNA for the CDR3 is TGTGCCAGCAGTGAAGCCGGGACAGGGAACACTGAAGCTTTCTTT.

This chain links TRBV6-1 with TRBJ1-2; D unclear. The CDR3 covers 14 residues. CDR1 is MNHNS and CDR2 is SASEGT in the germline V gene. Between the trimmed V and J ends, which lost 1 base and 4 bases, there was a span of 10 bases. This CDR3 reads CASSEGGGAYGYTF. CDR3 DNA: TGTGCCAGCAGTGAAGGTGGAGGCGCCTATGGCTACACCTTC.

This chain links TRBV18 with TRBJ2-5; TRBD1 agrees at 7 bases. CDR1 and CDR2 from the germline V gene are KGHSH and LQKENI. This CDR3 is 14 amino acids long. The V and J ends lost 4 bases and 1 base, in that order; junction bases with no gene match: 3. For the CDR3, the DNA is TGTGCCAGCTCACATCGGACAGGCCAAGAGACCCAGTACTTC. Amino acids: CASSHRTGQETQYF. Full variable domain (missing parts from reference TRBV18 and TRBJ2-5): NAGVMQNPRHLVRRRGQEARLRCSPMKGHSHVYWYRQLPEEGLKFMVYLQKENIIDESGMPKERFSAEFPKEGPSILRIQQVVRGDSAAYFCASSHRTGQETQYFGPGTRLLVL.

V usage is TRBV13 and J usage is TRBJ1-2, with 7 positions matching TRBD1. Germline-derived CDR1 and CDR2 are PRHDT and FYEKMQ (reference sequence). V lost 0 bases to trimming and J lost 8 bases; unmatched junction nucleotides: 6. The CDR3 has 14 amino acids. CDR3 protein: CASSLGGGGRGYTF. CDR3 sequence (DNA): TGTGCCAGCAGCTTAGGCGGAGGGGGCCGGGGCTACACCTTC. Together with reference TRBV13 and TRBJ1-2, the CDR3 gives the full variable domain: AAGVIQSPRHLIKEKRETATLKCYPIPRHDTVYWYQQGPGQDPQFLISFYEKMQSDKGSIPDRFSAQQFSDYHSELNMSSLELGDSALYFCASSLGGGGRGYTFGSGTRLTVV.

The genes are TRBV9 and TRBJ2-3; TRBD1 matches 7 bases. Losses at the gene ends were 3 bases for V and 5 bases for J; bases not matched to a gene: 15. Germline CDR1 reads SGDLS; CDR2 reads YYNGEE. The CDR3 extends over 17 amino acids. The CDR3, as DNA: TGTGCCAGCAGCGGACCGACAGGGAATAGGTTTCGAGATACGCAGTATTTT. Its protein product is CASSGPTGNRFRDTQYF.

Points on this clone: A read error may account for a junction end that differs from germline. The chain has TRBV4-1 and TRBJ1-6; the D gene is possibly TRBD1 (5 bases). CDR1 is MGHRA, CDR2 YSYEKL, per germline. The CDR3 runs 16 residues. Here the CDR3 DNA reads TGCGCCAGCAGCCAGACAGTCGGGCCTACGTTTTCACCCCCCCACTTT. This translates into CASSQTVGPTFSPPHF.

V is TRBV19 and J is TRBJ2-5; the D is unclear. The ends were cut back, 0 bases at V and 4 bases at J, with 15 bases in the middle. This CDR3 has 16 amino acids. Per germline, CDR1 LNHDA and CDR2 SQIVND (reference sequence). CDR3 amino acids: CASSIESTVRGETQYF. The CDR3 nucleotides read TGTGCCAGTAGTATAGAGTCTACGGTTAGAGGAGAGACCCAGTACTTC. Drawing the rest from reference TRBV19 and TRBJ2-5, the complete variable domain is DGGITQSPKYLFRKEGQNVTLSCEQNLNHDAMYWYRQDPGQGLRLIYYSQIVNDFQKGDIAEGYSVSREKKESFPLTVTSAQKNPTAFYLCASSIESTVRGETQYFGPGTRLLVL.

V and J are TRBV28 and TRBJ2-4; 10 bases agree with TRBD1. The ends lost 5 bases at V and 6 bases at J; junction bases unmatched: 7. Germline values: CDR1 MDHEN, CDR2 SYDVKM. This CDR3 is built from 15 residues. CDR3 DNA sequence: TGTGCCAGCAGTACCCCGGGACAGGGGACAAACATTCAGTACTTC. Amino acids: CASSTPGQGTNIQYF. Full variable domain (outside the CDR3, taken from reference TRBV28 and TRBJ2-4): DVKVTQSSRYLVKRTGEKVFLECVQDMDHENMFWYRQDPGLGLRLIYFSYDVKMKEKGDIPEGYSVSREKKERFSLILESASTNQTSMYLCASSTPGQGTNIQYFGAGTRLSVL.

This chain joins TRBV27 and TRBJ1-1; D may be TRBD1 (5 bases). CDR1 is MNHEY, CDR2 SMNVEV, per germline (reference sequence). Between the trimmed V and J ends, which lost 6 bases and 6 bases, there was a span of 17 bases. The length of the CDR3 is 14 residues. CDR3 sequence (DNA): TGTGCCAGCAGCCGGGCGGGAGGGGCCGCTGAAGCTTTCTTT. Translation: CASSRAGGAAEAFF.

V gene TRBV27 combines with J gene TRBJ1-1; 10 bases match TRBD1. This CDR3 contains 12 residues. J lost 10 bases, V lost 6 bases, and 5 bases had no gene match. Looked up from germline, CDR1 is MNHEY and CDR2 is SMNVEV (reference sequence). The CDR3 DNA sequence: TGTGCCAGCAGCCCGGGGACAGGGGCAGCTTTCTTT. The encoded protein is CASSPGTGAAFF.

The chain is built from TRBV19 and TRBJ1-2; possibly TRBD1 for D (5 bases). The germline V and J ends were trimmed by 1 base and 4 bases, with 13 bases remaining between them. Germline values: CDR1 LNHDA, CDR2 SQIVND (reference sequence). The CDR3 runs 15 residues. CDR3 residues: CASSIVQGSGYGYTF. The CDR3 DNA reads TGTGCCAGTAGTATAGTCCAGGGTTCGGGCTATGGCTACACCTTC.

The chain is built from TRBV27 and TRBJ2-1; 8 bases fit TRBD2. Germline CDR1 is MNHEY and CDR2 is SMNVEV (reference sequence). Unmatched junction bases numbered 8, after V lost 6 bases and J lost 10 bases. The CDR3 has 13 residues. The CDR3 loop reads CASSPGGGKEQFF. The CDR3 nucleotides read TGTGCCAGCAGCCCCGGGGGGGGTAAAGAGCAGTTCTTC.

The chain joins TRBV11-2 to TRBJ2-5, with 14 positions matching TRBD2. The V segment lost 1 base and the J segment 5 bases; nucleotides outside the gene matches: 3. The CDR3 is 16 amino acids. The germline gives CDR1 SGHAT, CDR2 FQNNGV. The CDR3 DNA is TGTGCCAGCAGCTTAGGGACTAGCGGGGGGCTGGAGACCCAGTACTTC. Encoded protein: CASSLGTSGGLETQYF.

V gene TRBV12-2 combines with J gene TRBJ2-7; TRBD2, the D gene given by the table, was not confirmed from the DNA. TRBV12-2 constitutes a pseudogene. The CDR3 runs 14 residues. For the CDR3, the DNA is TGTGCAAGTCGCCGGGGGGCCAGCCGCTACGAGCAGTACTTC. This sequence encodes CASRRGASRYEQYF.

V is TRBV30 and J is TRBJ1-1; D is perhaps TRBD1 (6 bases). Germline V CDR1 and CDR2: GTSNPN, SVGIG (reference sequence). This CDR3 comprises 13 residues. V was shortened by 2 bases and J by 4 bases, with 11 bases between the two germline ends. The CDR3 coding sequence is TGTGCCTGGAGTCGGCAGGGGAGCACTGAAGCTTTCTTT. Amino acids: CAWSRQGSTEAFF. Looking up the rest from reference TRBV30 and TRBJ1-1 gives the full variable domain: SQTIHQWPATLVQPVGSPLSLECTVEGTSNPNLYWYRQAAGRGLQLLFYSVGIGQISSEVPQNLSASRPQDRQFILSSKKLLLSDSGFYLCAWSRQGSTEAFFGQGTRLTVV.

This sequence joins TRBV15 and TRBJ2-3; weak D call: TRBD1 (5 bases). This CDR3 spans 16 amino acids. The V gene's germline CDR1 is LNHNV and CDR2 YYDKDF (reference sequence). V was shortened by 1 base and J by 0 bases, with 11 bases between the two germline ends. The CDR3 bases are TGTGCCACCAGCAGAGCGACGACAGCGAGCACAGATACGCAGTATTTT. The encoded protein is CATSRATTASTDTQYF.

The V and J genes are TRBV30 and TRBJ1-1; D ambiguous. Germline-derived CDR1 and CDR2 are GTSNPN and SVGIG (reference sequence). The CDR3 has 14 residues. The V end lost 2 bases, the J end lost 1 base, and 11 bases lay between the germline ends. The CDR3 region is CAWSPGNTNTEAFF. The CDR3 DNA follows: TGTGCCTGGAGTCCCGGGAATACGAACACTGAAGCTTTCTTT.

The chain has TRBV19 and TRBJ2-7; 7 bases agree with TRBD1. This CDR3 spans 12 amino acids. The germline CDR1 and CDR2 sequences are LNHDA and SQIVND (reference sequence). Unmatched junction bases numbered 3, after V lost 5 bases and J lost 5 bases. CDR3 amino acids: CASSRQGHEQYF. For the CDR3, the DNA is TGTGCCAGTAGTCGACAGGGCCACGAGCAGTACTTC.

This sequence joins TRBV7-9 and TRBJ2-7, with D tentatively TRBD1 (5 bases). Trimming removed 5 bases at V and 0 bases at J, with 17 bases between. The CDR3 is 16 residues long. From germline, CDR1 is SEHNR and CDR2 FQNEAQ (reference sequence). In DNA form, the CDR3 reads TGTGCCAGCAGCCCTCGAGACAGAGCCAGCTCCTACGAGCAGTACTTC. Its protein is CASSPRDRASSYEQYF. The complete variable domain, with remaining parts taken from reference TRBV7-9 and TRBJ2-7, reads DTGVSQNPRHKITKRGQNVTFRCDPISEHNRLYWYRQTLGQGPEFLTYFQNEAQLEKSRLLSDRFSAERPKGSFSTLEIQRTEQGDSAMYLCASSPRDRASSYEQYFGPGTRLTVT.

This CDR3 is CASSVGLAGGPYQETQYF. The CDR3 nucleotides read TGCGCCAGCAGCGTCGGACTAGCGGGGGGCCCGTACCAAGAGACCCAGTACTTC. This rearrangement joins TRBV5-1 to TRBJ2-5; 14 nucleotides agree with TRBD2. CDR3 length: 18 residues. Germline values: CDR1 SGHRS, CDR2 YFSETQ. With V trimmed by 4 bases and J by 0 bases, 8 bases remained unmatched.

The CDR3 reads CAWSGTGINQPQHF. Here the CDR3 DNA reads TGTGCCTGGAGTGGTACCGGGATTAATCAGCCCCAGCATTTT. The chain recombines TRBV30 with TRBJ1-5; D unclear. V was clipped by 1 base and J by 4 bases, with 11 bases between them. CDR3 length equals 14 residues. Germline V gene lookup returns CDR1 GTSNPN and CDR2 SVGIG (reference sequence).

The chain has TRBV25-1 and TRBJ2-7; 11 bases are a match to TRBD2. In germline, CDR1 is MGHDK, CDR2 SYGVNS. The CDR3 is 14 amino acids. Trimming removed 6 bases from V and 7 bases from J; junction bases left unmatched: 8. CDR3 nucleotides: TGTGCCAGCAGCCTAGCGGGGGGTCTGGTTGAGCAGTACTTC. This encodes CASSLAGGLVEQYF.

The chain joins TRBV30 to TRBJ1-2; possibly TRBD1 for D (5 bases). V lost 2 bases to trimming and J lost 14 bases, with 21 bases between them. The CDR3 runs 13 residues. Per germline, CDR1 GTSNPN and CDR2 SVGIG (reference sequence). The CDR3 DNA sequence: TGTGCCTGGAGTAAATATCCCAGGGTAGTGGGGACCTTC. Protein sequence: CAWSKYPRVVGTF.

The V gene is TRBV28, the J gene TRBJ1-3; D is undetermined. The ends were cut back, 2 bases at V and 0 bases at J, with 11 bases in the middle. CDR3 length: 16 residues. The germline V gene has CDR1 MDHEN and CDR2 SYDVKM. CDR3 in amino acids: CASSLGLPSSGNTIYF. CDR3 nucleotide sequence: TGTGCCAGCAGTTTAGGACTCCCGAGCTCTGGAAACACCATATATTTT. The full variable domain, with the rest looked up from reference TRBV28 and TRBJ1-3, is DVKVTQSSRYLVKRTGEKVFLECVQDMDHENMFWYRQDPGLGLRLIYFSYDVKMKEKGDIPEGYSVSREKKERFSLILESASTNQTSMYLCASSLGLPSSGNTIYFGEGSWLTVV.

The chain couples TRBV7-3 to TRBJ2-3; possible D gene TRBD1, 7 bases. Germline CDR1 and CDR2: SGHTA and FQGTGA. The V gene lost 4 bases and the J gene lost 0 bases, with 14 bases spanning the gap. The CDR3 runs 16 residues. The CDR3 loop is CASSSAGGPSTDTQYF. The DNA of the CDR3 is TGTGCCAGCAGCTCGGCAGGGGGGCCGAGCACAGATACGCAGTATTTT.

The chain is built from TRBV7-9 and TRBJ2-3; D unresolved. The CDR3 is made up of 11 amino acids. The germline gives CDR1 SEHNR, CDR2 FQNEAQ (reference sequence). Trimming cost V 9 bases and J 6 bases, with 10 bases left between them. CDR3 DNA: TGTGCCAGTACCCGCAGGGATACGCAGTATTTT. Its translation is CASTRRDTQYF.

The CDR3 DNA sequence: TGTGCCAGCGTGGCAAAACCTAACTATGGCTACACCTTC. Its protein is CASVAKPNYGYTF. The chain couples TRBV7-9 to TRBJ1-2, with unresolved D. Looked up from germline, CDR1 is SEHNR and CDR2 is FQNEAQ (reference sequence). This CDR3 has 13 residues. The V gene lost 8 bases and the J gene lost 0 bases, with 10 bases spanning the gap.

The chain carries TRBV20-1 and TRBJ2-3; D is unclear. V was cut by 3 bases and J by 8 bases, with 9 bases left in between. From germline, CDR1 is DFQATT and CDR2 SNEGSKA (reference sequence). The length of the CDR3 is 11 residues. The CDR3 loop reads CSARVLTTQYF. CDR3 DNA: TGCAGTGCTAGGGTACTTACTACGCAGTATTTT.